This passage covers 24 T cell receptor beta chains from one sample sequenced in a study of blood T cell repertoires in COVID-19. This table comes from immunoSEQ multiplex PCR, and its TCRdb copy is limited to in-frame clones, with some not included. The profile shows 300,000 or so clones, roughly 87% of them singletons. Source material: PBMCs or T cells enriched from blood (not recorded which). These receptors were taken from a woman younger than 45 who had recovered from COVID-19.

The CDR3 loop is CSVSTGQGHEQYF. CDR3 DNA: TGCAGCGTCTCCACGGGACAGGGCCACGAGCAGTACTTC. V and J are TRBV29-1 and TRBJ2-7, with TRBD1 identical over 9 bases. The CDR3 length is 13 residues. The V gene's germline CDR1 is SQVTM and CDR2 ANQGSEA. J was trimmed by 5 bases and V by 6 bases; bases with no gene match: 8.

The gene calls are TRBV3-1 (or the pseudogene TRBV3-2) and TRBJ2-3; 7 bases align to TRBD2. Germline values: CDR1 LGHDT, CDR2 YNNKEL (reference sequence). Trimming took 5 bases from V and 5 from J; bases not matched to a gene: 10. CDR3 size: 15 residues. For the CDR3, the DNA is TGTGCCAGCAGCTTACCCAGCGGGGAGGTAGATACGCAGTATTTT. Its protein is CASSLPSGEVDTQYF.

The table lists this clone with a count of one. The chain is built from TRBV3-1 (or the pseudogene TRBV3-2) and TRBJ1-6; maybe TRBD1 (6 bases). The CDR3 has 19 amino acids. Germline-derived CDR1 and CDR2 are LGHDT and YNNKEL (reference sequence). Trimming removed 0 bases from V and 7 bases from J, with 22 bases in between. For the CDR3, the DNA is TGTGCCAGCAGCCAAGATCTCCTAACCCGGGGGGCGCGGAATTCACCCCTCCACTTT. Its translation is CASSQDLLTRGARNSPLHF.

The chain joins TRBV27 to TRBJ1-4; D is unclear. The CDR3 is 17 amino acids. From germline, CDR1 is MNHEY and CDR2 SMNVEV (reference sequence). Between the trimmed V and J ends, which lost 4 bases and 6 bases, there was a span of 21 bases. This chain's CDR3 is CASSSLAQSFLHEKLFF. CDR3 coding DNA: TGTGCCAGCAGTTCCCTCGCCCAGTCTTTTTTACATGAAAAACTGTTTTTT.

This chain joins TRBV15 and TRBJ1-6; 8 bases are a match to TRBD1. The CDR3 extends over 15 amino acids. The V gene end was trimmed by 1 base and the J gene end by 7 bases; junction bases not matched to a gene: 3. Germline V gene sequence: CDR1 LNHNV, CDR2 YYDKDF (reference sequence). This chain's CDR3 is CATSRGDRKNSPLHF. The CDR3 region has the DNA TGTGCCACCAGCAGAGGGGACAGGAAGAATTCACCCCTCCACTTT.

The chain couples TRBV15 to TRBJ2-3; D is perhaps TRBD2 (6 bases). CDR1 LNHNV and CDR2 YYDKDF come from the germline V gene (reference sequence). V lost 3 bases to trimming and J lost 5 bases, with 18 bases between them. The CDR3 contains 16 residues. CDR3 sequence: CATSSGGAEARDTQYF. CDR3 sequence (DNA): TGTGCCACCAGCAGCGGAGGGGCAGAGGCTCGAGATACGCAGTATTTT.

The rearrangement uses TRBV11-2 and TRBJ2-1; the D gene is possibly TRBD2 (6 bases). Germline V CDR1 and CDR2: SGHAT, FQNNGV. The V and J ends lost 5 bases and 4 bases respectively, with 15 bases between them. This CDR3 has 15 amino acids. The CDR3 reads CASSQTRGTYNEQFF. The CDR3 DNA is TGTGCCAGCAGCCAAACTAGAGGGACTTACAATGAGCAGTTCTTC.

Concerning this clone: Other DNA sequences in this specimen translate into the identical CDR3. This sequence joins TRBV28 and TRBJ1-2; 10 nucleotides agree with TRBD1. V dropped 3 bases and J dropped 2; count of bases not matched to a gene: 0. The germline gives CDR1 MDHEN, CDR2 SYDVKM. This CDR3 comprises 14 residues. CDR3 nucleotide sequence: TGTGCCAGCAGTTTGGGACAGGGGAACTATGGCTACACCTTC. Encoded protein: CASSLGQGNYGYTF.

The chain is built from TRBV10-3 and TRBJ1-4, with no clear D. Germline loops: CDR1 ENHRY, CDR2 SYGVKD. The germline V and J ends were trimmed by 4 bases and 6 bases, with 15 bases remaining between them. The CDR3 consists of 15 residues. The CDR3 sequence is CAISARGPSDEKLFF. The CDR3 region has the DNA TGTGCCATCAGTGCTCGAGGTCCTTCTGATGAAAAACTGTTTTTT.

The CDR3 bases are TGCAGCGTTGAAGGGACACGCGAACCTTATGGCTACACCTTC. Protein product: CSVEGTREPYGYTF. The V call is TRBV29-1, the J call TRBJ1-2; TRBD1 is a possible D gene (5 bases). V shed 1 base and J shed 5 bases, with 14 bases lying between them. This CDR3 is built from 14 residues. The germline V gene encodes CDR1 SQVTM and CDR2 ANQGSEA.

The V call is TRBV5-1, the J call TRBJ2-7; 12 bases are a match to TRBD1. CDR1 is SGHRS and CDR2 is YFSETQ in the germline V gene. The J segment lost 6 bases and the V segment lost 4 bases, leaving 11 bases of the junction unmatched. The CDR3 is 16 amino acids. CDR3 region: CASSPGTGGSGGEQYF. As DNA, the CDR3 is TGCGCCAGCAGCCCCGGGACAGGGGGCTCGGGGGGCGAGCAGTACTTC.

The genes are TRBV24-1 and TRBJ1-5, with a weak D call TRBD1 (5 bases). From germline, CDR1 is KGHDR and CDR2 SFDVKD. Trimming cost V 9 bases and J 7 bases, with 15 bases left between them. The CDR3 is 13 amino acids. The CDR3 DNA follows: TGTGCCACCCGTTTTCCGGAGGGGCAGCCCCAGCATTTT. Translation gives CATRFPEGQPQHF.

The chain links TRBV12-5 to TRBJ1-5; unclear D gene. V was cut by 1 base and J by 7 bases, with 20 bases left in between. The CDR3 consists of 17 residues. Germline-derived CDR1 and CDR2 are LGHNT and FRNRAP. DNA for the CDR3: TGTGCTAGTGGTTTGGCCACGCAGGTTGGTTGGGCCCAGCCCCAGCATTTT. It translates to CASGLATQVGWAQPQHF.

The chain is built from TRBV7-2 and TRBJ1-2; D ambiguous. The CDR3 has 14 amino acids. Per the germline V gene, CDR1 is SGHTA and CDR2 is FQGNSA. The germline V and J ends were trimmed by 1 base and 2 bases, with 8 bases remaining between them. CDR3 nucleotides: TGTGCCAGCAGCTTAGGTTCGGGAAACTATGGCTACACCTTC. Encoded protein: CASSLGSGNYGYTF.

The chain employs TRBV28 and TRBJ1-3; 7 bases match TRBD1. This CDR3 spans 17 amino acids. Trimming removed 2 bases from V and 1 base from J; junction bases left unmatched: 8. Germline CDR1 is MDHEN and CDR2 is SYDVKM. CDR3 in DNA: TGTGCCAGCAGTTTAGCTCCCGGGACAGTGTCTGGAAACACCATATATTTT. It specifies CASSLAPGTVSGNTIYF.

This chain joins TRBV7-2 and TRBJ1-1, with a tentative D call TRBD1 (6 bases). Trimming took 1 base from V and 5 from J, leaving 11 bases between them. Germline loops: CDR1 SGHTA, CDR2 FQGNSA. CDR3 length: 14 amino acids. CDR3 in DNA: TGTGCCAGCAGCTTAGGACGGGGGGCGACTGAAGCTTTCTTT. Protein product: CASSLGRGATEAFF.

The CDR3, as DNA: TGTGCCTGGAGTGGTGGTTTGGGGCGCTACCAAGAGACCCAGTACTTC. Translating gives CAWSGGLGRYQETQYF. The chain links TRBV30 to TRBJ2-5; weak D call: TRBD1 (5 bases). The V end lost 1 base, the J end lost 0 bases, and 15 bases lay between the germline ends. CDR3 length equals 16 residues. Germline values: CDR1 GTSNPN, CDR2 SVGIG (reference sequence).

This chain connects TRBV6-5 to TRBJ1-2; a weak D match, TRBD1 (5 bases). CDR3 size: 14 residues. Germline-derived CDR1 and CDR2 are MNHEY and SVGAGI. The V end was cut by 1 base, the J end by 8 bases, with 14 bases between. This CDR3 is CASSYYAGERGYTF. The CDR3 DNA sequence: TGTGCCAGCAGTTACTATGCGGGGGAGAGGGGCTACACCTTC.

This clone has a single count. J is TRBJ1-2 and V is TRBV7-9; no definite D call. Trimming cost V 5 bases and J 2 bases, with 18 bases left between them. The CDR3 consists of 16 residues. The germline V gene encodes CDR1 SEHNR and CDR2 FQNEAQ (reference sequence). The CDR3 DNA reads as TGTGCCAGCAGCCAGGCCGGACGGGAAGTAAACTATGGCTACACCTTC. It translates to CASSQAGREVNYGYTF.

The rearrangement joins TRBV2 to TRBJ1-5; unclear D gene. CDR3 size: 15 residues. Germline V gene data show CDR1 as SNHLY and CDR2 as FYNNEI. V lost 2 bases and J lost 6, with 14 bases in between. The CDR3 sequence is CASSEREVVTQPQHF. The DNA of the CDR3 is TGTGCCAGCAGTGAAAGAGAAGTCGTAACTCAGCCCCAGCATTTT.

This chain links TRBV7-2 with TRBJ1-4; D not certain. The V end was cut by 5 bases, the J end by 7 bases, with 14 bases between. In germline, CDR1 is SGHTA, CDR2 FQGNSA. The CDR3 is 14 residues long. The DNA for the CDR3 is TGTGCCAGCAGCCCAGCGGGAATAGGTGAAAAACTGTTTTTT. Translation gives CASSPAGIGEKLFF. Based on the CDR3 plus reference TRBV7-2 and TRBJ1-4, the full variable domain is GAGVSQSPSNKVTEKGKDVELRCDPISGHTALYWYRQSLGQGLEFLIYFQGNSAPDKSGLPSDRFSAERTGGSVSTLTIQRTQQEDSAVYLCASSPAGIGEKLFFGSGTQLSVL.

The V gene is TRBV6-5, the J gene TRBJ2-3; a possible D gene is TRBD2 (5 bases). The CDR3 totals 16 residues. The germline CDR1 and CDR2 sequences are MNHEY and SVGAGI. The ends were cut back, 0 bases at V and 8 bases at J, with 18 bases in the middle. The CDR3 here is CASSYSMSGSRVTQYF. The CDR3 DNA is TGTGCCAGCAGTTACTCGATGTCGGGGTCTCGGGTTACGCAGTATTTT.

The gene calls are TRBV6-6 and TRBJ1-4; D not certain. V lost 5 bases and J 3 bases, leaving 7 bases between the germline ends. CDR1 and CDR2 from the germline V gene are MNHNY and SVGAGI (reference sequence). This CDR3 is built from 13 residues. The CDR3 DNA reads as TGTGCCAGCAGTCCCGGGGCTAATGAAAAACTGTTTTTT. Its protein product is CASSPGANEKLFF.

V usage is TRBV6-5 and J usage is TRBJ1-1, with D unclear. The CDR3 sequence is 11 residues long. Trimming left V 6 bases short and J 7 bases short, with 9 bases between. From germline, CDR1 is MNHEY and CDR2 SVGAGI. CDR3 DNA: TGTGCCAGCAGGGGGAGAATTGAAGCTTTCTTT. Its translation is CASRGRIEAFF.